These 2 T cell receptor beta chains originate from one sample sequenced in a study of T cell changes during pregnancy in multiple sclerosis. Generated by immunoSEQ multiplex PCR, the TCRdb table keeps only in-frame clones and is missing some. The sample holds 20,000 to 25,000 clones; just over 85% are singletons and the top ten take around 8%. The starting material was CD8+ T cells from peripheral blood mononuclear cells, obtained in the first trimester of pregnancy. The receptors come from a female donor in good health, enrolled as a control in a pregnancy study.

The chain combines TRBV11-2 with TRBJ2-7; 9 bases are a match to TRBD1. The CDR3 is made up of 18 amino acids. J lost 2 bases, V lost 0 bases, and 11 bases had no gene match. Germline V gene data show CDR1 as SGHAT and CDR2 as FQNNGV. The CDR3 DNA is TGTGCCAGCAGCTTAGAACAGGGGGCAGTTTTTCCCGCCTACGAGCAGTACTTC. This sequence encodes CASSLEQGAVFPAYEQYF.

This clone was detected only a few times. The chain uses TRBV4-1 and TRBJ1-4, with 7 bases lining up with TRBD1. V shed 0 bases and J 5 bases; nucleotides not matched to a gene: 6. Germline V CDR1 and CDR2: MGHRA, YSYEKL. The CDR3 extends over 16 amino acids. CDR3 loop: CASSQESSRGNEKLFF. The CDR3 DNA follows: TGCGCCAGCAGCCAAGAGTCGTCCAGGGGGAATGAAAAACTGTTTTTT.